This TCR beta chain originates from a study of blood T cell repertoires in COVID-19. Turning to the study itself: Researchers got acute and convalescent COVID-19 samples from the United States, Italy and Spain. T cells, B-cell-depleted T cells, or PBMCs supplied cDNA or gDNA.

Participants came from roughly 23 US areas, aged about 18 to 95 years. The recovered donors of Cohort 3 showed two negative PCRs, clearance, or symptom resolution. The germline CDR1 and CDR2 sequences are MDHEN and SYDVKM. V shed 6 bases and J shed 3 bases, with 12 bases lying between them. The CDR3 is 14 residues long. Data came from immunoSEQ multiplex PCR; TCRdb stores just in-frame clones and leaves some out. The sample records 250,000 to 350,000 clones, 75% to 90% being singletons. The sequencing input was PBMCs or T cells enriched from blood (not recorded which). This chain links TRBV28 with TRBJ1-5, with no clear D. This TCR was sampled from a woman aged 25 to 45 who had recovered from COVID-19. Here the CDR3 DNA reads TGTGCCAGCAGCACCCCCGGGAACAATCAGCCCCAGCATTTT. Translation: CASSTPGNNQPQHF.